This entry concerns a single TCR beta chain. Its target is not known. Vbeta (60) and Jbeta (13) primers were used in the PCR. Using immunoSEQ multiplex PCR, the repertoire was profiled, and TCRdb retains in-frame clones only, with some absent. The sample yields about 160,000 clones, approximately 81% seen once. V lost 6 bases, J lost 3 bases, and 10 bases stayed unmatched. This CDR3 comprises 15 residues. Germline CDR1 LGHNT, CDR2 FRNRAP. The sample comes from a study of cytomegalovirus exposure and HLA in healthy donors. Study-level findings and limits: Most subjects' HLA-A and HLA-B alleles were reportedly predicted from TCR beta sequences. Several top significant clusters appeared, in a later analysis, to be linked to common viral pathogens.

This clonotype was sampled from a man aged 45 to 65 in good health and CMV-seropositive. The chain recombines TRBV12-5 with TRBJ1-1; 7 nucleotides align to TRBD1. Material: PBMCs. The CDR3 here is CASGQGAGGYTEAFF. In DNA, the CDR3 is TGTGCTAGTGGCCAAGGGGCAGGGGGATACACTGAAGCTTTCTTT. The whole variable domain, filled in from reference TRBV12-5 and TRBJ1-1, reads DARVTQTPRHKVTEMGQEVTMRCQPILGHNTVFWYRQTMMQGLELLAYFRNRAPLDDSGMPKDRFSAEMPDATLATLKIQPSEPRDSAVYFCASGQGAGGYTEAFFGQGTRLTVV.